This T cell receptor (beta chain) appears in the sequencing data of a study of T cell responses to AZD1222 COVID-19 vaccine. The V gene's germline CDR1 is MNHEY and CDR2 SVGEGT. The CDR3 runs to 14 residues. Trimming took 2 bases from V and 7 from J; bases not matched to a gene: 5. TCRdb's table, derived via immunoSEQ multiplex PCR, lists solely in-frame clones and lacks some. The sample shows some 99,000 clones, around 93% of them seen only once. The chain links TRBV6-2 or TRBV6-3 to TRBJ1-5; the match to TRBD1 covers 7 bases. Sequencing used peripheral blood, obtained on day 0 of AZD1222 vaccination. This receptor was identified in an adult in good health. The chain's CDR3 is CASSYATGQQPQHF. CDR3 DNA: TGTGCCAGCAGTTACGCGACAGGGCAGCAGCCCCAGCATTTT.